These 8 T cell receptor beta chains were sequenced from one sample in a study of blood T cell repertoires in COVID-19. Using immunoSEQ multiplex PCR, the repertoire was profiled, and TCRdb retains in-frame clones only, with some absent. The table lists about 150,000 clones, around 84% of them singletons. Sequencing was performed on peripheral blood. Receptors originate from a human donor in a cohort sampled during active COVID-19.

The rearrangement joins TRBV14 to TRBJ1-6, with TRBD1 matching over 8 bases. The CDR3 loop spans 15 amino acids. V trimming: 3 bases; J trimming: 7 bases; junction bases outside the gene matches: 5. Germline V CDR1 and CDR2: SGHDN, FVKESK. In nucleotides, the CDR3 is TGTGCCAGCAGCCAGCTAGGACAGGGCAATTCACCCCTCCACTTT. Amino acids: CASSQLGQGNSPLHF.

The V gene is TRBV9, the J gene TRBJ1-2; the match to TRBD1 covers 7 bases. The junction had 8 bases not matched to a gene; V was cut back by 4 bases and J by 5 bases. Germline V gene lookup returns CDR1 SGDLS and CDR2 YYNGEE. The CDR3 totals 14 residues. CDR3 in amino acids: CASSLGTVSYGYTF. The CDR3 DNA follows: TGTGCCAGCAGCTTGGGGACAGTTTCTTATGGCTACACCTTC.

This clone appeared once. The chain couples TRBV5-8 to TRBJ1-3, with 7 positions matching TRBD1. CDR3 length: 16 residues. Germline V gene sequence: CDR1 SGHTS, CDR2 YDEGEE. V shed 4 bases and J 0 bases; nucleotides not matched to a gene: 7. The CDR3 DNA follows: TGTGCCAGCAGCCGGGGACAGACTCACTCTGGAAACACCATATATTTT. It specifies CASSRGQTHSGNTIYF. The full variable domain, completed using reference TRBV5-8 and TRBJ1-3, is EAGVTQSPTHLIKTRGQQATLRCSPISGHTSVYWYQQALGLGLQFLLWYDEGEERNRGNFPPRFSGRQFPNYSSELNVNALELEDSALYLCASSRGQTHSGNTIYFGEGSWLTVV.

This chain joins TRBV5-4 and TRBJ2-1; 8 bases match TRBD2. Germline values: CDR1 SGHNT, CDR2 YYREEE (reference sequence). The trim removed 4 bases at V and 7 bases at J, leaving 7 bases unmatched. CDR3 length: 14 residues. As DNA, the CDR3 is TGTGCCAGCAGCCCGGGGGGGGGCCGGAATGAGCAGTTCTTC. Its translation: CASSPGGGRNEQFF. Full variable domain (remainder filled in from reference TRBV5-4 and TRBJ2-1): ETGVTQSPTHLIKTRGQQVTLRCSSQSGHNTVSWYQQALGQGPQFIFQYYREEENGRGNFPPRFSGLQFPNYSSELNVNALELDDSALYLCASSPGGGRNEQFFGPGTRLTVL.

The chain has TRBV30 and TRBJ1-2; 7 bases are shared with TRBD1. CDR1 GTSNPN and CDR2 SVGIG come from the germline V gene (reference sequence). The CDR3 loop spans 15 amino acids. With 1 base clipped from V and 0 bases from J, the junction kept 5 bases outside the gene matches. CDR3 in DNA: TGTGCCTGGAGTGGAGGACAGGCTTCTAACTATGGCTACACCTTC. It is translated as CAWSGGQASNYGYTF.

This chain uses TRBV6-5 with TRBJ1-5, with D uncertain. In germline, CDR1 is MNHEY, CDR2 SVGAGI. CDR3 length equals 13 residues. V was pared by 7 bases and J by 2 bases, with 9 bases between. CDR3 sequence reads: CASTRTGNQPQHF. The DNA of the CDR3 is TGTGCCAGCACCCGAACTGGCAATCAGCCCCAGCATTTT.

V usage is TRBV6-1 and J usage is TRBJ2-1; D is unclear. This CDR3 comprises 15 residues. Germline V CDR1 and CDR2: MNHNS, SASEGT. Trimming shortened V by 0 bases and J by 2 bases, and 8 bases separated the two germline ends. In nucleotides, the CDR3 is TGTGCCAGCAGTGAAGCCCAGGTCCCCTACAATGAGCAGTTCTTC. This sequence encodes CASSEAQVPYNEQFF.

V and J are TRBV5-6 and TRBJ2-7; TRBD2 might be the D (5 bases). The V gene lost 0 bases and the J gene lost 0 bases, with 7 bases spanning the gap. The V gene's germline CDR1 is SGHDT and CDR2 YYEEEE. The CDR3 has 14 residues. Written as DNA, the CDR3 is TGTGCCAGCAGCTTGGCAGCGGTCTCCTACGAGCAGTACTTC. Protein: CASSLAAVSYEQYF.